The clone carrying this TCR beta chain came up once. The PCR was carried out with 60 Vbeta primers and 13 Jbeta primers. The method was immunoSEQ multiplex PCR; TCRdb's version includes in-frame clones alone and lacks a portion of them. The sample shows 90,000 to 140,000 clones, more than 60% of them seen only once. This sample was taken from a study of cytomegalovirus exposure and HLA in healthy donors. Germline-derived CDR1 and CDR2 are SGDLS and YYNGEE. This CDR3 is 15 amino acids long. Trimming shortened V by 0 bases and J by 3 bases, and 10 bases separated the two germline ends. The receptor was derived from a man aged 25 to 45 in good health and CMV-seronegative. The sample comprised PBMCs. The V and J genes are TRBV9 and TRBJ2-1; a possible D gene is TRBD2 (6 bases). This chain's CDR3 is CASSVEGRIYNEQFF. Written as DNA, the CDR3 is TGTGCCAGCAGCGTAGAAGGGAGGATCTACAATGAGCAGTTCTTC. Full variable domain (outside the CDR3, taken from reference TRBV9 and TRBJ2-1): DSGVTQTPKHLITATGQRVTLRCSPRSGDLSVYWYQQSLDQGLQFLIQYYNGEERAKGNILERFSAQQFPDLHSELNLSSLELGDSALYFCASSVEGRIYNEQFFGPGTRLTVL.